This T cell receptor (beta chain) came from a study of regulatory T cells in long-lasting Graves disease. Time point in this sample: persistent/refractory GD, antithyroid drugs over 5 years with positive TRAb. PBMC RNA was the source of the TCR library. By American Thyroid Association guidelines, Graves' disease was diagnosed in the cohort. This CDR3 region has 14 residues. V was shortened by 6 bases and J by 4 bases, with 16 bases between the two germline ends. Study results and caveats: Reduced TCR diversity was observed in persistent Graves' patients versus newly diagnosed patients.

In its sample, this clonotype was seen many times. The antigen is not known. The authors built TCR beta libraries using iRepertoire HTBI primers and Arm-PCR of CDR3 regions. Per the study methods: Samples collectively showed some 60 TRBV and about 15 TRBJ segments. TCRdb passed the multiplex PCR reads through MiXCR, listing each CDR3 protein once. TCRdb's processing, not the study's, gives the V and J calls here. The data contain 600,000 to 800,000 distinct CDR3 sequences, 25% to 30% of them singletons. This sequence was found in a female donor with Graves disease. J is TRBJ2-7 and V is TRBV12-3 or TRBV12-4; tentatively, D is TRBD2 (5 bases). Source: peripheral blood mononuclear cells (PBMCs), taken when the disease was refractory, from a patient treated with antithyroid drugs. Here the CDR3 reads CASSLAGGKYEQYF. In DNA, the CDR3 is TGTGCCAGCAGCCTGGCGGGTGGTAAATACGAGCAGTACTTC.